This TCR beta chain was sequenced in a study of T-cell reconstitution after alpha-beta-depleted transplantation in children (dated by TCRdb to 2016 to 2017). About the study as a whole: Using TCR repertoire profiling, the study followed T-cell immune reconstitution in a quantitative way in children after TCRalphabeta/CD19-depleted allogeneic hematopoietic cell transplantation. What the research found in general, with its limitations: Over subsequent months, a decline in hyperexpanded clone frequencies was noted, and after one year, T-cell counts and TCRbeta diversity were mostly ascribed to newly produced T cells. About two months after transplant, the apparently early recovery of alphabetaT-cell counts reportedly depended on just several hundred clones that had expanded rapidly and came from non-depleted graft cells. The high TCRbeta diversity at day 60 in some patients was ascribed to recipient T cells and intrathymic progenitors that had survived conditioning.

The CDR3 spans 13 residues, from the cysteine through the phenylalanine. The sequence is cut down to CDR3 DNA, 39 bases in frame from base 1. CDR1 and CDR2, per the germline V gene, are SQVTM and ANQGSEA. The junction shows trimming of 4 bases on V and 2 bases on J, and the gene matches do not reach 4 bases of it. This clonotype came up many times. Which antigen it targets is not known. No much larger clone is present one base from it, and per-base qualities are unavailable. Libraries were constructed by PCR. Sequencing instrument: Illumina HiSeq 2500. Molecular barcoding was employed in the preparation of TCR libraries, with unique molecular identifiers being used to normalize TCRbeta repertoire quantification. TCRdb cleaned the public reads at Q25 with fastp, built clones with MiXCR and kept in-frame beta chains. A single entry per CDR3 protein holds the most common genes and DNA from its merged rows. Here the sample has about 300,000 distinct CDR3 sequences; 10% occur a single time. The ten most abundant clones make up around 7.6% of the sample.

Taken with the paper, the label for treatment or condition translates to: allogeneic hematopoietic cell transplantation with graft depleted of TCRalphabeta T cells and CD19 B cells. The children who served as transplant recipients had been given grafts of TCRalphabeta/CD19-depleted allogeneic hematopoietic cells. The sequence was collected from a boy less than two years old with acute myeloid leukemia, due to receive a stem cell transplant. Source: PBMCs, taken before TCRalphabeta/CD19-depleted stem cell transplant. This sequence uses TRBV29-1 and TRBJ2-7; TRBD1 agrees with 8 junctional bases. The CDR3 reads CSVGRGQAYEQYF. The DNA sequence is TGCAGCGTTGGACGGGGACAGGCCTACGAGCAGTACTTC.